This T cell receptor beta chain was captured by sequencing in a study of blood T cell repertoires in COVID-19. The CDR3 covers 17 residues. The germline V gene encodes CDR1 ENHRY and CDR2 SYGVKD. Trimming took 3 bases from V and 0 from J; bases not matched to a gene: 10. Libraries were prepared by immunoSEQ multiplex PCR; TCRdb keeps only in-frame clonotypes and omits some of them. The sample shows about 74,000 clones, about 83% of them seen only once. The specimen sequenced was peripheral blood. The clonotype originates from a man between 70 and 80 years old with acute or convalescent COVID-19. This chain connects TRBV10-3 to TRBJ2-7, with TRBD1 matching 8 bases. The CDR3 reads CAISDFARDRSSYEQYF. The CDR3 DNA is TGTGCCATCAGTGATTTTGCCCGGGACAGGAGCTCCTACGAGCAGTACTTC.